Listed below are T cell receptor beta chains from one sample, sequenced in a study of blood T cell repertoires in COVID-19. The protocol was immunoSEQ multiplex PCR, while the TCRdb copy is restricted to in-frame clones and leaves out a portion. The sample records more than 15,000 clones, roughly nine tenths being singletons. The material sequenced was peripheral blood. These receptors all come from a man in his 60s with acute or convalescent COVID-19. Both conserved end residues are part of each CDR3.

v_gene | CDR3aa
TRBV6-2/TRBV6-3 | CASSSSQETQYF
TRBV11-3 | CASSPRGTSEAFF
TRBV19 | CASSIEPPRPGLDYEQYF
TRBV6-6 | CASRPRLAGEETQYF
TRBV30 | CAWISPGGLGGYTF
TRBV7-2 | CASSFGGNTEAFF
TRBV19 | CASSSRRGGLSEQYF
TRBV3-1/TRBV3-2 | CASSNQGALGYRTDTQYF
TRBV19 | CASSKWGTSSNQPQHF
TRBV29-1 | CSVVIAAEAFF
TRBV18 | CASSPRDRVDSPLHF
TRBV27 | CASRGIQGPNPYEQYF
TRBV5-1 | CASSPPGLAGGAGELFF
TRBV7-9 | CASSASGQGVGYTF
TRBV5-1 | CASSPGQYGETQYF
TRBV15 | CATSRARGGSGNTIYF
TRBV15 | CATSRDRQGGNTIYF
TRBV10-1 | CASKDRVDEKLFF
TRBV5-5 | CASSLDSGFLSGNTIYF
TRBV5-5 | CASSLVGTGTGELFF
TRBV30 | CAWSVPYRGRLTGNSPLHF
TRBV28 | CASSPQNTEAFF
TRBV6-1 | CASSAADSSYEQYF
TRBV30 | CAWSAVYEQYF
TRBV11-2 | CASSPPGQDYGYTF
TRBV7-2 | CASSLSRAPNEKLFF
TRBV5-1 | CASSLAGTGSVHDGYTF
TRBV6-2/TRBV6-3 | CASSYFSRREQNGELFF
TRBV28 | CACKRGGGYGYTF
TRBV7-9 | CASTLDSWNGGYTF
TRBV30 | CAWKGAAYEQYF
TRBV11-2 | CASSPSFAGGGVTGELFF
TRBV28 | CATSGTGSDTQYF
TRBV23-1 | CASTHRGDEQFF
TRBV18 | CASSPPNSLNTEAFF
TRBV28 | CASSLIWGGPASSYEQYF
TRBV6-1 | CASSEQVTGELFF